This T cell receptor (beta chain) was sequenced during a study of T cell changes during pregnancy in multiple sclerosis. V lost 2 bases and J lost 4, with 11 bases in between. The CDR3 contains 15 residues. Germline lookup yields CDR1 MNHNY and CDR2 SVGAGI (reference sequence). Produced via immunoSEQ multiplex PCR; TCRdb's table is partial and in-frame only. The sample holds about 70,000 clones, more than 80% seen once. This TCR was recovered from a female donor in good health, enrolled as a control in a pregnancy study. The sequences come from peripheral blood, collected in the second trimester of pregnancy. This chain links TRBV6-6 with TRBJ1-4; TRBD1 is a possible D gene (5 bases). CDR3 residues: CASSYVQGLNEKLFF. The DNA of the CDR3 is TGTGCCAGCAGTTACGTTCAGGGCCTTAATGAAAAACTGTTTTTT.